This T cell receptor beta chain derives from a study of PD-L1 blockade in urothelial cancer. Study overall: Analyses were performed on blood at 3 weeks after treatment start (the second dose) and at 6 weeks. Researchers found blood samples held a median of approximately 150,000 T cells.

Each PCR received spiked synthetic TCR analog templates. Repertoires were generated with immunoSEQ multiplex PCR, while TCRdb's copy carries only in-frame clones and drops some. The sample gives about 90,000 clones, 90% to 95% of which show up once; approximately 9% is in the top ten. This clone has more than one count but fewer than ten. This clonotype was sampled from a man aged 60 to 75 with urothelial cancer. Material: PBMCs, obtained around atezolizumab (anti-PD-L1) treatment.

This CDR3 is CASSIAGFDSPLHF. CDR3 DNA: TGTGCCAGTAGTATAGCGGGGTTTGATTCACCCCTCCACTTT. The chain is built from TRBV19 and TRBJ1-6; D gene uncertain. This CDR3 comprises 14 residues. The germline V gene encodes CDR1 LNHDA and CDR2 SQIVND (reference sequence). Trimming removed 1 base from V and 8 bases from J, with 9 bases in between. The full variable domain, in which reference TRBV19 and TRBJ1-6 provide the parts outside the CDR3, is DGGITQSPKYLFRKEGQNVTLSCEQNLNHDAMYWYRQDPGQGLRLIYYSQIVNDFQKGDIAEGYSVSREKKESFPLTVTSAQKNPTAFYLCASSIAGFDSPLHFGNGTRLTVT.